Listed below are T cell receptor beta chains from one sample, sequenced in a study of blood T cells in healthy people across ages. TCRdb fed the 5' RACE reads into MiXCR, producing one record per CDR3 protein. Of fewer than 800,000 distinct CDR3 sequences in the sample, more than 20% were seen once. These data also featured in a second study, about T cells of mothers and their children.

What was sequenced was blood. The origin of the receptors is a boy between 10 and 17 years old in good health. The conserved cysteine and the conserved F or W are not part of the CDR3 here.

v_gene: TRBV5-6
j_gene: TRBJ2-1
CDR3aa: ASSLFGDRGGNEQF

v_gene: TRBV4-2
j_gene: TRBJ2-7
CDR3aa: ASSQPLSGAYEQY

v_gene: TRBV7-8
j_gene: TRBJ2-5
CDR3aa: ASSYLAGGSGETQY

v_gene: TRBV12-3/TRBV12-4
j_gene: TRBJ2-2
CDR3aa: ASNAEGVTGELF

v_gene: TRBV29-1
j_gene: TRBJ1-4
CDR3aa: SAVGQHNEKLF

v_gene: TRBV3-1
j_gene: TRBJ2-7
CDR3aa: ASSQDLAGPVDEQY

v_gene: TRBV27
j_gene: TRBJ1-6
CDR3aa: ASSLSQDSPLH

v_gene: TRBV21-1
j_gene: .
CDR3aa: ASSKGQQTSGSSYEQY

v_gene: TRBV27
j_gene: TRBJ2-1
CDR3aa: ASSLVQGNEQF

v_gene: TRBV12-3/TRBV12-4
j_gene: TRBJ1-1
CDR3aa: ASSLYGTGDTEAF

v_gene: TRBV3-1
j_gene: TRBJ2-1
CDR3aa: ASSPGQGYNEQF

v_gene: TRBV3-1
j_gene: TRBJ2-3
CDR3aa: ASSPPPGTQY

v_gene: TRBV4-3
j_gene: TRBJ2-1
CDR3aa: ASSQDKGGPNNEQF

v_gene: TRBV10-3
j_gene: TRBJ2-7
CDR3aa: AISEPGNEQY

v_gene: TRBV5-5
j_gene: TRBJ2-4
CDR3aa: ASSSTGTKNIQY

v_gene: TRBV15
j_gene: TRBJ2-1
CDR3aa: ATSRETSGEGNEQF

v_gene: TRBV7-9
j_gene: TRBJ2-3
CDR3aa: ASPMGDTQY

v_gene: TRBV10-3
j_gene: TRBJ1-1
CDR3aa: AISDKADAF

v_gene: TRBV6-2/TRBV6-3
j_gene: TRBJ2-2
CDR3aa: ASSFLRDRGQNTGELF

v_gene: TRBV12-3/TRBV12-4
j_gene: TRBJ1-4
CDR3aa: ASSWNRQAGEKLF

v_gene: TRBV29-1
j_gene: TRBJ2-4
CDR3aa: SVGSVAKNIQY

v_gene: TRBV7-9
j_gene: TRBJ2-7
CDR3aa: ASSSPGTGETSFFEQY

v_gene: TRBV5-1
j_gene: TRBJ2-5
CDR3aa: ASSLGQGKETQY

v_gene: TRBV6-5
j_gene: TRBJ2-1
CDR3aa: ASSAGQGPLGEQF

v_gene: TRBV7-2
j_gene: TRBJ2-6
CDR3aa: ASSPYGGGSGANVLT

v_gene: TRBV9
j_gene: TRBJ2-1
CDR3aa: ASSERLAGTATSEQF